Shown below are 27 T cell receptor beta chains from a single sample sequenced in a study of blood T cell repertoires in COVID-19 (TCRdb year 2020). Library preparation was by the immunoSEQ multiplex PCR assay. The clones in this table, taken by TCRdb from immuneACCESS, are in-frame only. Not every clone is retained; where verified, under half of the shortfall comes from an unresolved V gene, and the cause of the rest is unknown. The sample contains roughly 260,000 clones, 90% of them found a single time. The top ten constitute over 3.5% of the sample. Material for sequencing was peripheral blood. Receptors originate from a woman aged 40 to 49 with acute or convalescent COVID-19.

The chain links TRBV6-5 to TRBJ1-1; D unclear. Trimming stripped 8 bases from V and 1 base from J, with 11 bases between. Germline CDR1 reads MNHEY; CDR2 reads SVGAGI. The CDR3 extends over 13 amino acids. In DNA, the CDR3 is TGTGCCAGCTGCTCTATCGCGAACACTGAAGCTTTCTTT. Translation: CASCSIANTEAFF.

The chain combines TRBV24-1 with TRBJ2-3; D perhaps matches TRBD2 (7 bases). This CDR3 is built from 14 residues. Germline V gives CDR1 KGHDR, CDR2 SFDVKD. V lost 5 bases and J lost 5, with 13 bases in between. The CDR3 DNA reads TGTGCCACCAGTGCGCGGGGAGGGGGAGATACGCAGTATTTT. As protein: CATSARGGGDTQYF.

The V and J genes are TRBV11-2 and TRBJ1-6; 8 nucleotides agree with TRBD1. The germline V gene encodes CDR1 SGHAT and CDR2 FQNNGV. V was pared by 5 bases and J by 7 bases, with 7 bases of the junction left unmatched. The CDR3 is made up of 15 amino acids. The CDR3 DNA sequence: TGTGCCAGCAGCCATGGACAGGGAATAAATTCACCCCTCCACTTT. Residues: CASSHGQGINSPLHF.

J is TRBJ1-4 and V is TRBV11-2, with D possibly being TRBD1 (6 bases). V was trimmed by 1 base and J by 7 bases, leaving 19 bases between them. Germline assignment: CDR1 SGHAT and CDR2 FQNNGV. CDR3 length: 17 residues. This chain's CDR3 is CASSLAVLSDRGEKLFF. The CDR3, as DNA: TGTGCCAGCAGCTTAGCAGTCCTTTCGGACAGAGGTGAAAAACTGTTTTTT.

V gene TRBV10-2 combines with J gene TRBJ1-2; no definite D call. Between the trimmed V and J ends, which lost 6 bases and 3 bases, there was a span of 17 bases. CDR3 length: 15 amino acids. In germline, CDR1 is WSHSY, CDR2 SAAADI. The CDR3 nucleotides read TGCGCCAGCAGCCCCAAACAGACGCAATACTATGGCTACACCTTC. It codes for CASSPKQTQYYGYTF.

This chain joins TRBV7-3 and TRBJ2-3; TRBD2 agrees at 8 bases. There are 15 residues in the CDR3. V was pared by 2 bases and J by 5 bases, with 6 bases of the junction left unmatched. Germline CDR1 and CDR2: SGHTA and FQGTGA. This CDR3 reads CASSLRGGPVDTQYF. The CDR3 bases are TGTGCCAGCAGCTTACGGGGGGGGCCTGTAGATACGCAGTATTTT. Combining the CDR3 with reference TRBV7-3 and TRBJ2-3 gives the whole variable domain GAGVSQTPSNKVTEKGKYVELRCDPISGHTALYWYRQSLGQGPEFLIYFQGTGAADDSGLPNDRFFAVRPEGSVSTLKIQRTERGDSAVYLCASSLRGGPVDTQYFGPGTRLTVL.

The gene calls are TRBV30 and TRBJ1-1; TRBD1 agrees at 7 bases. The CDR3 runs to 13 residues. Germline CDR1 and CDR2: GTSNPN and SVGIG (reference sequence). The J segment lost 4 bases and the V segment lost 2 bases, leaving 4 bases of the junction unmatched. CDR3 residues: CAWSPGGVTEAFF. The CDR3 DNA sequence: TGTGCCTGGAGTCCAGGGGGTGTCACTGAAGCTTTCTTT.

The V gene is TRBV27, the J gene TRBJ1-1, with D unclear. The CDR3 sequence is 13 residues long. Germline-derived CDR1 and CDR2 are MNHEY and SMNVEV (reference sequence). Trimming shortened V by 6 bases and J by 6 bases, and 14 bases separated the two germline ends. Written as DNA, the CDR3 is TGTGCCAGCAGGAGGGTCCCTACCGCTGAAGCTTTCTTT. It is translated as CASRRVPTAEAFF.

This sequence joins TRBV7-7 and TRBJ2-2; D unresolved. Germline V gene sequence: CDR1 SSHAT, CDR2 FNYEAQ (reference sequence). Trimming cost V 1 base and J 3 bases, with 15 bases left between them. The CDR3 extends over 17 amino acids. Here the CDR3 DNA reads TGTGCCAGCAGCTTAGTTGAAACGGGTCTCTACACCGGGGAGCTGTTTTTT. Translating gives CASSLVETGLYTGELFF.

The chain carries TRBV11-2 and TRBJ2-3; 10 positions match TRBD2. The CDR3 covers 16 residues. Germline loops: CDR1 SGHAT, CDR2 FQNNGV. The V segment lost 1 base and the J segment 2 bases; nucleotides outside the gene matches: 3. The CDR3 sequence is CASSLGLAGATDTQYF. CDR3 in DNA: TGTGCCAGCAGCTTAGGGCTAGCGGGGGCCACAGATACGCAGTATTTT.

The chain couples TRBV6-5 to TRBJ1-2, with 10 positions matching TRBD1. V shed 5 bases, J shed 6 bases, and the junction held 9 bases outside the gene matches. CDR1 is MNHEY and CDR2 is SVGAGI in the germline V gene. CDR3 length: 15 amino acids. CDR3 in DNA: TGTGCCAGCAGTCTCAGACAGGGGGCGAAGGATGGCTACACCTTC. Protein: CASSLRQGAKDGYTF.

This clone was observed a single time. The chain combines TRBV5-6 with TRBJ1-3; tentative D call: TRBD1 (6 bases). The CDR3 totals 18 residues. The V end was cut by 6 bases, the J end by 1 base, with 23 bases between. Germline CDR1 SGHDT, CDR2 YYEEEE. The CDR3 protein is CASTSDPGTLNSGNTIYF. The CDR3 DNA reads as TGTGCCAGCACCTCAGACCCCGGGACACTCAATTCTGGAAACACCATATATTTT.

The V and J genes are TRBV27 and TRBJ1-1; D is ambiguous. The CDR3 has 14 residues. V was trimmed by 5 bases and J by 3 bases, leaving 13 bases between them. In germline, CDR1 is MNHEY, CDR2 SMNVEV (reference sequence). The CDR3 DNA follows: TGTGCCAGCAGTGCCCGACCTCAGGACACTGAAGCTTTCTTT. Its protein is CASSARPQDTEAFF.

The chain has TRBV6-5 and TRBJ1-2; D not certain. CDR1 is MNHEY and CDR2 is SVGAGI in the germline V gene. CDR3 size: 14 residues. Trimming removed 11 bases from V and 6 bases from J, with 22 bases in between. CDR3 nucleotides: TGTGCCTTCTTTGGGCCTCCCCCCAGTGATGGCTACACCTTC. Translated: CAFFGPPPSDGYTF.

This clone has only a few counts. V and J are TRBV2 and TRBJ2-5, with 12 nucleotides matching TRBD1. Per germline, CDR1 SNHLY and CDR2 FYNNEI. Germline trimming cut 4 bases from V and 6 bases from J; bases unmatched to any gene: 3. CDR3 size: 14 residues. CDR3 region: CASSGDRGLQTQYF. CDR3 bases: TGTGCCAGCAGTGGGGACAGGGGGCTTCAGACCCAGTACTTC. The full variable domain, rest sourced from reference TRBV2 and TRBJ2-5, is EPEVTQTPSHQVTQMGQEVILRCVPISNHLYFYWYRQILGQKVEFLVSFYNNEISEKSEIFDDQFSVERPDGSNFTLKIRSTKLEDSAMYFCASSGDRGLQTQYFGPGTRLLVL.

The DNA for the CDR3 is TGTGCCAGCAGCGTAGGAGGGGGCGGGCTCTATGGCTACACCTTC. It encodes CASSVGGGGLYGYTF. The rearrangement joins TRBV9 to TRBJ1-2; 7 bases agree with TRBD1. Germline assignment: CDR1 SGDLS and CDR2 YYNGEE. The CDR3 covers 15 residues. V trimming: 0 bases; J trimming: 4 bases; junction bases outside the gene matches: 6. The full variable domain, in which reference TRBV9 and TRBJ1-2 provide the parts outside the CDR3, is DSGVTQTPKHLITATGQRVTLRCSPRSGDLSVYWYQQSLDQGLQFLIQYYNGEERAKGNILERFSAQQFPDLHSELNLSSLELGDSALYFCASSVGGGGLYGYTFGSGTRLTVV.

J is TRBJ1-4 and V is TRBV13, with D perhaps matching TRBD1 (5 bases). The CDR3 is 16 residues long. V lost 6 bases, J lost 1 base, and 15 bases lay in between. CDR1 is PRHDT and CDR2 is FYEKMQ in the germline V gene (reference sequence). CDR3 coding DNA: TGTGCCAGCAGATCCGAAGTAGACAGAACTAATGAAAAACTGTTTTTT. Translating gives CASRSEVDRTNEKLFF.

The chain couples TRBV27 to TRBJ1-5; possibly TRBD1 for D (6 bases). CDR3 length: 13 residues. Germline V lookup: CDR1 MNHEY, CDR2 SMNVEV (reference sequence). Trimming left V 4 bases short and J 9 bases short, with 13 bases between. The CDR3 here is CASSYRAKGPQHF. In nucleotides, the CDR3 is TGTGCCAGCAGTTACAGGGCCAAGGGGCCCCAGCATTTT.

The DNA for the CDR3 is TGCGCCAGCAGCACAGACAGTACTAACTATGGCTACACCTTC. Translating it yields CASSTDSTNYGYTF. The rearrangement links TRBV5-1 to TRBJ1-2; the D gene is possibly TRBD1 (5 bases). From germline, CDR1 is SGHRS and CDR2 YFSETQ. The CDR3 length is 14 residues. Trimming cost V 4 bases and J 0 bases, with 10 bases left between them.

The chain combines TRBV5-1 with TRBJ2-3; D possibly corresponds to TRBD2 (5 bases). Germline CDR1 SGHRS, CDR2 YFSETQ. The CDR3 sequence is 15 residues long. V gave up 3 bases and J gave up 0 bases, with 11 bases separating them. The CDR3 loop is CASSSALASTDTQYF. The DNA of the CDR3 is TGCGCCAGCAGCTCGGCTCTAGCAAGCACAGATACGCAGTATTTT.

The rearrangement links TRBV7-3 to TRBJ2-5, with TRBD2 identical over 16 bases. J was trimmed by 1 base and V by 1 base; bases with no gene match: 3. The CDR3 is 18 residues long. The V gene's germline CDR1 is SGHTA and CDR2 FQGTGA. In nucleotides, the CDR3 is TGTGCCAGCAGCTTAAAGGGACTAGCGGGGGGGCGCCAAGAGACCCAGTACTTC. Translating gives CASSLKGLAGGRQETQYF.

This chain joins TRBV5-8 and TRBJ1-1; maybe TRBD1 (5 bases). The CDR3 has 14 residues. The V end lost 0 bases, the J end lost 1 base, and 7 bases lay between the germline ends. CDR1 SGHTS and CDR2 YDEGEE come from the germline V gene. CDR3 coding DNA: TGTGCCAGCAGCTTGGGACAGCAGAACACTGAAGCTTTCTTT. This translates into CASSLGQQNTEAFF.

This chain links TRBV5-1 with TRBJ2-3; tentative D call: TRBD2 (5 bases). The CDR3 consists of 12 residues. Germline loops: CDR1 SGHRS, CDR2 YFSETQ. Trimming stripped 3 bases from V and 9 bases from J, with 11 bases between. The CDR3 is CASSSGVETQYF. CDR3 in DNA: TGCGCCAGCAGCTCCGGGGTTGAGACGCAGTATTTT.

The chain uses TRBV7-3 and TRBJ2-2; TRBD1 aligns across 8 bases. Germline-derived CDR1 and CDR2 are SGHTA and FQGTGA. The V segment lost 4 bases and the J segment 4 bases; nucleotides outside the gene matches: 2. The CDR3 length is 14 residues. DNA of the CDR3: TGTGCCAGCAGCTGGGGGACAGGCACCGGGGAGCTGTTTTTT. Protein: CASSWGTGTGELFF. The full variable domain, completed using reference TRBV7-3 and TRBJ2-2, is GAGVSQTPSNKVTEKGKYVELRCDPISGHTALYWYRQSLGQGPEFLIYFQGTGAADDSGLPNDRFFAVRPEGSVSTLKIQRTERGDSAVYLCASSWGTGTGELFFGEGSRLTVL.

The rearrangement joins TRBV7-2 to TRBJ2-2; 8 bases align to TRBD1. Trimming removed 5 bases from V and 3 bases from J; junction bases left unmatched: 8. The germline CDR1 and CDR2 sequences are SGHTA and FQGNSA. The CDR3 sequence is 16 residues long. CDR3 sequence: CASSPRTGRYTGELFF. The CDR3 nucleotides read TGTGCCAGCAGCCCCCGGACAGGGCGTTACACCGGGGAGCTGTTTTTT.

V and J are TRBV19 and TRBJ2-1, with 7 positions matching TRBD1. V trimming: 8 bases; J trimming: 9 bases; junction bases outside the gene matches: 4. The CDR3 consists of 11 residues. The germline gives CDR1 LNHDA, CDR2 SQIVND (reference sequence). The CDR3 region has the DNA TGTGCCAGTTCAACAGGGGTTGAGCAGTTCTTC. Translated: CASSTGVEQFF.

This sequence joins TRBV4-1 and TRBJ1-2, with unresolved D. Germline V gene sequence: CDR1 MGHRA, CDR2 YSYEKL. V was cut by 0 bases and J by 5 bases, with 13 bases left in between. The CDR3 loop spans 15 amino acids. CDR3 bases: TGCGCCAGCAGCCAAGAGGGTCAGGTTCCTTATGGCTACACCTTC. Protein product: CASSQEGQVPYGYTF.